The clone carrying this T cell receptor beta chain was found a few times. Before being deemed recovered, Cohort 3 donors had two negative PCRs, clearance, or symptom resolution. Authors' analysis steps: Cell counts per sample came from amplifying reference gene primers. Libraries were prepared by immunoSEQ multiplex PCR; TCRdb keeps only in-frame clonotypes and omits some of them. The V and J calls and clone size were taken over from that table, and D and trimming were inferred from the DNA. The sample comprises about 300,000 clones, just over 85% of which are singletons, and less than 4.5% rests with the top ten. This specimen belongs to a study of blood T cell repertoires in COVID-19. Study information: The study drew acute and convalescent COVID-19 samples from the United States, Italy and Spain.

The source is a man aged 25-45 years who had recovered from COVID-19. The sequenced sample was PBMCs or T cells enriched from blood (not recorded which).

The DNA of the CDR3 is TGTGCCACCAGTGATATCGGATGGGGAGTAGGCTACAATGAGCAGTTCTTC. Protein: CATSDIGWGVGYNEQFF. This chain connects TRBV24-1 to TRBJ2-1, with a possible D match to TRBD2 (5 bases). The CDR3 is made up of 17 amino acids. The ends were cut back, 3 bases at V and 3 bases at J, with 17 bases in the middle. Per germline, CDR1 KGHDR and CDR2 SFDVKD.